A single sample gave rise to the 16 T cell receptor beta chains below, sequenced in a study of T cell responses to AZD1222 COVID-19 vaccine. Generated by immunoSEQ multiplex PCR, the TCRdb table keeps only in-frame clones and is missing some. This table has some 85,000 clones, around 90% appearing once. This specimen was peripheral blood, taken on day 0 of AZD1222 vaccination. The receptor source for this set is an adult in good health.

This chain links TRBV28 with TRBJ1-5; D not resolved. V was shortened by 4 bases and J by 6 bases, with 13 bases between the two germline ends. This CDR3 is built from 14 residues. Germline V gene data show CDR1 as MDHEN and CDR2 as SYDVKM. The CDR3 coding sequence is TGTGCCAGCAGTTCCATGGGGTTGCGTCAGCCCCAGCATTTT. As protein: CASSSMGLRQPQHF.

CDR3 residues: CASSQEYSTGELFF. The DNA of the CDR3 is TGCGCCAGCAGCCAGGAATACAGTACCGGGGAGCTGTTTTTT. V usage is TRBV4-3 and J usage is TRBJ2-2; D not certain. Germline V CDR1 and CDR2: LGHNA, YSLEER. The CDR3 sequence is 14 residues long. The V and J ends lost 3 bases and 5 bases respectively, with 10 bases between them.

V is TRBV14 and J is TRBJ1-3, with D unresolved. Trimming took 2 bases from V and 0 from J, leaving 8 bases between them. The CDR3 consists of 15 residues. CDR1 is SGHDN and CDR2 is FVKESK in the germline V gene. The CDR3, as DNA: TGTGCCAGCAGCCAAAGGACCTCCTCTGGAAACACCATATATTTT. It is translated as CASSQRTSSGNTIYF. The full variable domain, in which reference TRBV14 and TRBJ1-3 provide the parts outside the CDR3, is EAGVTQFPSHSVIEKGQTVTLRCDPISGHDNLYWYRRVMGKEIKFLLHFVKESKQDESGMPNNRFLAERTGGTYSTLKVQPAELEDSGVYFCASSQRTSSGNTIYFGEGSWLTVV.

This chain links TRBV7-8 with TRBJ1-3; a possible D gene is TRBD1 (5 bases). This CDR3 is built from 15 residues. V lost 5 bases and J 5 bases, leaving 16 bases between the germline ends. The V gene's germline CDR1 is SGHVS and CDR2 FQNEAQ. CDR3 loop: CASSPGAGRRNTIYF. As DNA, the CDR3 is TGTGCCAGCAGCCCCGGGGCAGGGCGACGAAACACCATATATTTT.

V gene TRBV10-3 combines with J gene TRBJ2-5, with 11 nucleotides matching TRBD1. Per the germline V gene, CDR1 is ENHRY and CDR2 is SYGVKD. With 7 bases clipped from V and 5 bases from J, the junction kept 6 bases outside the gene matches. The CDR3 has 14 residues. For the CDR3, the DNA is TGTGCCATCAAAACCGGGACAGGGGGGGAGACCCAGTACTTC. It yields the protein CAIKTGTGGETQYF.

The CDR3 here is CASSDMGVGRGGPEAFF. DNA of the CDR3: TGTGCCAGCAGTGATATGGGCGTAGGCAGGGGGGGCCCTGAAGCTTTCTTT. This chain uses TRBV2 with TRBJ1-1; 7 nucleotides line up with TRBD1. V was pared by 3 bases and J by 6 bases, with 16 bases of the junction left unmatched. Germline CDR1 is SNHLY and CDR2 is FYNNEI. The CDR3 consists of 17 residues.

The chain has TRBV9 and TRBJ1-1; TRBD1 is a possible D gene (5 bases). V was pared by 4 bases and J by 8 bases, with 18 bases between. This CDR3 is built from 14 residues. Per the germline V gene, CDR1 is SGDLS and CDR2 is YYNGEE. CDR3 coding DNA: TGTGCCAGCAGCCAGGGAGTTTTGGGATCCGAAGCTTTCTTT. It yields the protein CASSQGVLGSEAFF.

The rearrangement joins TRBV2 to TRBJ2-7; 9 positions match TRBD1. V was pared by 4 bases and J by 0 bases, with 10 bases of the junction left unmatched. The CDR3 consists of 17 residues. CDR1 is SNHLY and CDR2 is FYNNEI in the germline V gene. The CDR3 DNA follows: TGTGCCAGCAGTGCGCGGACAGGGGTCTCCAGCTCCTACGAGCAGTACTTC. Residues: CASSARTGVSSSYEQYF.

The chain links TRBV6-5 to TRBJ1-6, with 7 positions matching TRBD1. The CDR3 covers 15 residues. Germline V gene data show CDR1 as MNHEY and CDR2 as SVGAGI. V shed 7 bases and J 6 bases; nucleotides not matched to a gene: 9. DNA for the CDR3: TGTGCCAGCAACGAACAGGGGACCACTAATTCACCCCTCCACTTT. Its protein product is CASNEQGTTNSPLHF.

The J gene is TRBJ1-4, the V gene TRBV12-3 or TRBV12-4; unclear D gene. Trimming pared 7 bases from V and 9 bases from J, leaving 15 bases between. The CDR3 spans 13 residues. The CDR3 DNA reads as TGTGCCAGCACCCACGACCCTTGGCAAAAACTGTTTTTT. As protein: CASTHDPWQKLFF.

The chain carries TRBV4-1 and TRBJ2-7; D is ambiguous. Germline V gives CDR1 MGHRA, CDR2 YSYEKL. V lost 2 bases to trimming and J lost 2 bases, with 16 bases between them. The CDR3 contains 16 residues. CDR3 region: CASSQPGVITAYEQYF. The DNA for the CDR3 is TGCGCCAGCAGCCAACCCGGAGTAATAACAGCCTACGAGCAGTACTTC.

The rearrangement uses TRBV3-1 (or the pseudogene TRBV3-2) and TRBJ2-3, with unresolved D. CDR1 is LGHDT and CDR2 is YNNKEL in the germline V gene (reference sequence). This CDR3 is 13 amino acids long. Trimming cost V 4 bases and J 0 bases, with 5 bases left between them. The CDR3 coding sequence is TGTGCCAGCAGCCTCTCGAGCACAGATACGCAGTATTTT. This codes for CASSLSSTDTQYF.

This chain uses TRBV2 with TRBJ2-4; no definite D call. The V end was cut by 2 bases, the J end by 2 bases, with 1 base between. Germline CDR1 is SNHLY and CDR2 is FYNNEI. The length of the CDR3 is 12 residues. The CDR3 bases are TGTGCCAGCAGTGAATCCAAAAACATTCAGTACTTC. It yields the protein CASSESKNIQYF.

The DNA of the CDR3 is TGTGCCATCGGGACTAGCGGTTCCTACGAGCAGTACTTC. Amino acids: CAIGTSGSYEQYF. The rearrangement joins TRBV10-3 to TRBJ2-7; 11 bases line up with TRBD2. J gave up 1 base and V 8 bases, and 1 base lay outside the gene matches. Per the germline V gene, CDR1 is ENHRY and CDR2 is SYGVKD. There are 13 residues in the CDR3.

V usage is TRBV28 and J usage is TRBJ2-1; 9 nucleotides align to TRBD2. The CDR3 length is 21 residues. After removal of 2 bases from V and 1 base from J, the junction contained 18 bases not matched to a gene. Germline CDR1 is MDHEN and CDR2 is SYDVKM. As DNA, the CDR3 is TGTGCCAGCAGTTTAGAAGCTTCGGGGACTAGCCACGCCCTTTCCTACAATGAGCAGTTCTTC. Its translation is CASSLEASGTSHALSYNEQFF.

The chain links TRBV4-2 to TRBJ1-2; maybe TRBD1 (5 bases). The germline V gene has CDR1 LGHNA and CDR2 YNFKEQ. V was clipped by 2 bases and J by 8 bases, with 27 bases between them. The CDR3 spans 18 residues. Written as DNA, the CDR3 is TGTGCCAGCAGCCAATTGTCCGGGGCCGGGCGCGGAGTAGAGGGCTACACCTTC. Protein sequence: CASSQLSGAGRGVEGYTF.